This section outlines one T cell receptor beta chain sequence together with its context. The target antigen is unknown. The entry originates in a study of cytomegalovirus exposure and HLA in healthy donors. Study-wide findings and caveats: Later analysis showed most CMV-associated TCR beta chains appearing HLA-restricted. Across donors, presence/absence analyses took sequencing depth to be roughly uniform. Reports described diagnosis of cytomegalovirus status by the classifier as highly specific and sensitive.

Trimming removed 4 bases from V and 1 base from J; junction bases left unmatched: 6. CDR1 SGHVS and CDR2 FQNEAQ come from the germline V gene. This CDR3 has 16 amino acids. In the PCR, 60 Vbeta and 13 Jbeta primers were used. Original methodology: Unique TCR beta chains numbered around 75 million in a later analysis, with roughly 10 million shared. Generated by immunoSEQ multiplex PCR, the TCRdb table keeps only in-frame clones and is missing some. The V and J calls and clone size come from that table; D and trimming were worked out from the DNA. The listing records 200,000 to 250,000 clones. J is TRBJ1-1 and V is TRBV7-8, with 10 bases aligning to TRBD1. This receptor was identified in a woman aged 30 to 39 in good health and CMV-seropositive. The sequenced material came from PBMCs. The CDR3 protein is CASSSRDRGSNTEAFF. Here the CDR3 DNA reads TGTGCCAGCAGCTCCAGGGACAGGGGCTCGAACACTGAAGCTTTCTTT.